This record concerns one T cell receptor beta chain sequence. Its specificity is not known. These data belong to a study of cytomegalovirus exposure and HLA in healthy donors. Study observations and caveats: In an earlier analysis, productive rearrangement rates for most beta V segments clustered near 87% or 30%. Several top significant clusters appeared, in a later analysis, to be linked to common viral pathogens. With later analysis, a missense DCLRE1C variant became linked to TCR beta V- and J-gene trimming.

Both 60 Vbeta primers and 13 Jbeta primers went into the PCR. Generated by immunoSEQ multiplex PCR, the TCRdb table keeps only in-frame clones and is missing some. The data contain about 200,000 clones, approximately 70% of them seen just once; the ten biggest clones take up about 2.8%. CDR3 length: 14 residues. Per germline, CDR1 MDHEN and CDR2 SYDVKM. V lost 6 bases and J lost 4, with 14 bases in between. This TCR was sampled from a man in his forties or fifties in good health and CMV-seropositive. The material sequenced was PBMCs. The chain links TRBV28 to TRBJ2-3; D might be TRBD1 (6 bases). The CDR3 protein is CASSPQGLSDTQYF. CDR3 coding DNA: TGTGCCAGCAGCCCGCAGGGGTTGTCAGATACGCAGTATTTT.